This T cell receptor (beta chain) comes out of a study of cytomegalovirus exposure and HLA in healthy donors. Study background: Counted in an early data release were about 86 million unique TCRs from HLA-typed donors. Across a few hundred genotyped donors, 81% landed in the Caucasian-associated ancestry cluster. Findings and caveats of the study: Being indistinguishable, some V segments were excluded, TRBV6-2 and TRBV6-3 among them. TCR beta V- and J-gene trimming was later associated with a missense DCLRE1C variant.

The PCR used 60 Vbeta and 13 Jbeta primers. Sequenced by immunoSEQ multiplex PCR; TCRdb stores in-frame clones only, minus some. The sample records 150,000 to 200,000 clones, more than 70% being singletons. A word on this clone: Its target is unknown.

V lost 1 base and J 6 bases, leaving 12 bases between the germline ends. The CDR3 consists of 15 residues. Germline V gene lookup returns CDR1 SGHTA and CDR2 FQGNSA. This receptor was identified in a man aged 40-49 years in good health and CMV-seropositive. Material: PBMCs. V usage is TRBV7-2 and J usage is TRBJ2-2, with D possibly matching TRBD2 (5 bases). This CDR3 is CASSLVRGGAGELFF. The CDR3 DNA reads TGTGCCAGCAGCTTAGTTCGCGGAGGTGCCGGGGAGCTGTTTTTT.